Below, 5 T cell receptor beta chains from the same sample are listed, as sequenced in a study of Tregs in tolerant kidney transplant recipients. Their antigens remain unidentified. The assay was immunoSEQ multiplex PCR, and TCRdb's table has in-frame clones only and misses some. Among about 44,000 clones listed, nearly 97% were seen once. The specimen sequenced was Tregs from blood cultured with allogeneic cells. The receptors were gathered from a human donor in good health.

The chain couples TRBV19 to TRBJ2-2; the match to TRBD2 covers 13 bases. Germline CDR1 and CDR2: LNHDA and SQIVND (reference sequence). V lost 5 bases to trimming and J lost 3 bases; unmatched junction nucleotides: 21. This CDR3 has 22 amino acids. Here the CDR3 DNA reads TGTGCCAGTAGTCCCCGGACAGGGCCTACGACTAGCGGGAGGTACCACACCGGGGAGCTGTTTTTT. Protein: CASSPRTGPTTSGRYHTGELFF.

The gene calls are TRBV5-4 and TRBJ2-7, with D possibly called TRBD1 or TRBD2 (5 bases each). The germline CDR1 and CDR2 sequences are SGHNT and YYREEE (reference sequence). The CDR3 sequence is 16 residues long. The V gene lost 2 bases and the J gene lost 1 base, with 16 bases spanning the gap. CDR3 bases: TGTGCCAGCAGCTTACCCCCCGGGACCGCATCCTACGAGCAGTACTTC. It is translated as CASSLPPGTASYEQYF. Looking up the rest from reference TRBV5-4 and TRBJ2-7 gives the full variable domain: ETGVTQSPTHLIKTRGQQVTLRCSSQSGHNTVSWYQQALGQGPQFIFQYYREEENGRGNFPPRFSGLQFPNYSSELNVNALELDDSALYLCASSLPPGTASYEQYFGPGTRLTVT.

The chain links TRBV18 to TRBJ2-2; TRBD2 aligns across 10 bases. This CDR3 has 18 amino acids. V shed 5 bases, J shed 3 bases, and the junction held 12 bases outside the gene matches. CDR1 and CDR2 (germline): KGHSH, LQKENI. CDR3 in amino acids: CASSKGTSVAVDTGELFF. The CDR3 nucleotides read TGTGCCAGCTCAAAGGGGACTAGCGTGGCTGTGGACACCGGGGAGCTGTTTTTT.

Here the CDR3 DNA reads TGCGCCAGCAGCTTGAAGGTAGCGGGAGAAGAGCAGTACTTC. Its translation: CASSLKVAGEEQYF. This chain links TRBV5-1 with TRBJ2-7, with 9 bases matching TRBD2. Germline assignment: CDR1 SGHRS and CDR2 YFSETQ. Germline trimming cut 1 base from V and 7 bases from J; bases unmatched to any gene: 6. CDR3 length: 14 amino acids.

The chain uses TRBV7-2 and TRBJ2-1; TRBD2 matches at 10 bases. Trimming cost V 2 bases and J 4 bases; bases outside gene matches: 2. The CDR3 length is 15 residues. Germline V gene lookup returns CDR1 SGHTA and CDR2 FQGNSA. As DNA, the CDR3 is TGTGCCAGCAGCTTAAGGACTAGCGGTTACAATGAGCAGTTCTTC. Its protein is CASSLRTSGYNEQFF.